The clone carrying this T cell receptor beta chain is medium-sized within its sample. Its target is not known. These data are taken from a study of metastatic and nonmetastatic thyroid tumors. Looking at the study overall: Thyroid patients, malignant and benign, had repertoires compared across blood and tumor or nodule tissue. Findings of the study overall: Reported TCR beta diversity, measured in blood and tumor, was significantly higher for malignant thyroid tumors than for benign nodules.

Under the authors' procedure: For papillary thyroid cancer, a distant-metastasis classifier was constructed from CDR3 differences observed across clinicopathological groups. TCRdb called clones again from the PCR reads with MiXCR. The V and J calls shown here were made by TCRdb, not taken from the authors' results. The data hold about 24,000 clones, with about 20% observed a single time. All patients were treatment-naive before thyroid surgery. The CDR3 runs 15 residues. V was cut by 7 bases and J by 1 base, with 17 bases left in between. Germline assignment: CDR1 MNHNS and CDR2 SASEGT. Sequenced sample: blood. This chain joins TRBV6-1 and TRBJ2-7; weak D call: TRBD1 (7 bases). This TCR derives from a female donor with papillary thyroid cancer or a benign thyroid nodule (not recorded which). Some clones in this sample may be carry-over from other donors' samples. The DNA for the CDR3 is TGTGCCAGCATGGCCCTGACAGGGACTTCCTACGAGCAGTACTTC. Translating gives CASMALTGTSYEQYF.